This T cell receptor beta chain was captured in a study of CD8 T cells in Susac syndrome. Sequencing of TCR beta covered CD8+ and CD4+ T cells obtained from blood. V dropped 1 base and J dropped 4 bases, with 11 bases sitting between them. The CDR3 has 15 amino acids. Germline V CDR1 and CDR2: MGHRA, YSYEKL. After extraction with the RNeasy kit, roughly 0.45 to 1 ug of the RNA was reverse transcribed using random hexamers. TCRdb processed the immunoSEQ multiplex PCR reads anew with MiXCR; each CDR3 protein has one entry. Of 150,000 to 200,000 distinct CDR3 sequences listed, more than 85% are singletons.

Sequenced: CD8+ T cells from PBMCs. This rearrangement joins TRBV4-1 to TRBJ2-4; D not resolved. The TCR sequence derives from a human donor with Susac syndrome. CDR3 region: CASSQVADQKNIQYF. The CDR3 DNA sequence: TGCGCCAGCAGCCAAGTGGCAGATCAAAAAAACATTCAGTACTTC.